This T cell receptor (beta chain) was identified during a study of molecular identifiers for immune sequencing clone quantification. TCRdb reprocessed the PCR reads with MiXCR, giving one entry per CDR3 protein. The sample holds 460,000 or so distinct CDR3 sequences; about 20% are singletons and the top ten take 0.84%. This clonotype was picked up many times. This CDR3 has 15 amino acids. Germline-derived CDR1 and CDR2 are MGHRA and YSYEKL. V was pared by 1 base and J by 5 bases, with 7 bases of the junction left unmatched. The chain has TRBV4-1 and TRBJ1-2; 7 bases map to TRBD1. Input material: naive CD8+ T cells from blood, with Jurkat cell RNA spiked in. Subset described: FACS-sorted CD8+CD4-CCR7+CD45RA+ naive T cells. The origin of this receptor is a human donor in good health. Some libraries in this study had Jurkat cell RNA spiked in. Written as DNA, the CDR3 is TGCGCCAGCAGCCAAGTAAGGGACAGTTTTTATGGCTACACCTTC. Protein sequence: CASSQVRDSFYGYTF.